The 12 T cell receptor beta chains given below trace back to one sample, sequenced in a study of blood T cell repertoires in COVID-19. The table came from immunoSEQ multiplex PCR; TCRdb's copy has only in-frame clones and leaves some out. The sample has 100,000 to 150,000 clones; roughly four fifths are singletons. Material: peripheral blood. These TCRs come from a woman aged 45-65 years with acute or convalescent COVID-19.

The rearrangement uses TRBV6-5 and TRBJ2-1; a weak D match, TRBD1 (5 bases). The germline V gene encodes CDR1 MNHEY and CDR2 SVGAGI. The CDR3 is 13 residues long. V was pared by 2 bases and J by 7 bases, with 9 bases between. CDR3 sequence: CASSYRAGNEQFF. Written as DNA, the CDR3 is TGTGCCAGCAGTTACCGGGCAGGGAATGAGCAGTTCTTC.

This chain links TRBV6-6 with TRBJ2-2, with 11 bases that match TRBD2. CDR3 length: 14 amino acids. The V gene end was trimmed by 4 bases and the J gene end by 6 bases; junction bases not matched to a gene: 1. Per the germline V gene, CDR1 is MNHNY and CDR2 is SVGAGI (reference sequence). CDR3 region: CASSWGLAAGELFF. CDR3 sequence (DNA): TGTGCCAGCAGTTGGGGACTAGCGGCCGGGGAGCTGTTTTTT.

The chain combines TRBV27 with TRBJ2-3, with D hard to call. Germline assignment: CDR1 MNHEY and CDR2 SMNVEV (reference sequence). This CDR3 has 15 residues. Trimming took 3 bases from V and 0 from J, leaving 10 bases between them. The CDR3 DNA reads as TGTGCCAGCAGTTTTTTCGTTCCTAGCACAGATACGCAGTATTTT. This sequence encodes CASSFFVPSTDTQYF.

The genes are TRBV18 and TRBJ1-1, with a possible D match to TRBD1 (6 bases). Germline loops: CDR1 KGHSH, CDR2 LQKENI. The CDR3 covers 15 residues. With 5 bases removed from V and 4 bases from J, the gap between germline ends came to 17 bases. The CDR3 reads CASSYQAQGGTEAFF. The CDR3, as DNA: TGTGCCAGCTCATACCAAGCACAGGGTGGCACTGAAGCTTTCTTT.

This clone was recorded once. The chain has TRBV18 and TRBJ2-7; 9 bases map to TRBD1. The CDR3 length is 13 residues. Germline V lookup: CDR1 KGHSH, CDR2 LQKENI. V lost 4 bases and J lost 2; bases outside the gene matches: 0. This CDR3 is CASSRDRAYEQYF. CDR3 coding DNA: TGTGCCAGCTCACGGGACAGGGCCTACGAGCAGTACTTC.

The gene calls are TRBV7-2 and TRBJ2-2, with 8 bases fitting TRBD1. The V and J ends lost 6 bases and 6 bases, in that order; junction bases with no gene match: 12. There are 16 residues in the CDR3. Germline assignment: CDR1 SGHTA and CDR2 FQGNSA. The chain's CDR3 is CASSSTGEFWAGELFF. CDR3 DNA sequence: TGTGCCAGCAGTTCGACAGGGGAATTTTGGGCCGGGGAGCTGTTTTTT.

The chain joins TRBV11-3 to TRBJ2-2, with D possibly TRBD2 on 6 matching bases. CDR3 length equals 15 residues. Germline V CDR1 and CDR2: SGHNT, YENEEA. Trimming shortened V by 5 bases and J by 3 bases, and 13 bases separated the two germline ends. CDR3 bases: TGTGCCAGCAGCCTTGGGGGACTTGACACCGGGGAGCTGTTTTTT. Its translation: CASSLGGLDTGELFF.

This chain uses TRBV5-8 with TRBJ2-5, with 9 positions matching TRBD2. Trimming took 6 bases from V and 3 from J; bases not matched to a gene: 12. The germline CDR1 and CDR2 sequences are SGHTS and YDEGEE. The CDR3 is 16 residues long. CDR3 loop: CASKITGTSNKETQYF. DNA for the CDR3: TGTGCCAGCAAAATTACCGGGACTAGCAATAAAGAGACCCAGTACTTC.

The chain is built from TRBV5-4 and TRBJ2-7, with unresolved D. Trimming took 4 bases from V and 0 from J, leaving 8 bases between them. CDR1 and CDR2 from the germline V gene are SGHNT and YYREEE (reference sequence). The CDR3 runs to 13 residues. The CDR3 protein is CASSHSSSYEQYF. The CDR3 DNA is TGTGCCAGCAGCCACTCTAGCTCCTACGAGCAGTACTTC.

The rearrangement uses TRBV9 and TRBJ2-7; possibly TRBD2 for D (6 bases). Germline loops: CDR1 SGDLS, CDR2 YYNGEE. There are 15 residues in the CDR3. With 1 base removed from V and 5 bases from J, the gap between germline ends came to 16 bases. CDR3 loop: CASSVRASDPHEQYF. Written as DNA, the CDR3 is TGTGCCAGCAGCGTAAGGGCTAGCGATCCCCACGAGCAGTACTTC.

The rearrangement uses TRBV9 and TRBJ2-7; D is ambiguous. The CDR3 loop spans 13 amino acids. Trimming shortened V by 7 bases and J by 0 bases, and 11 bases separated the two germline ends. Germline CDR1 SGDLS, CDR2 YYNGEE. The CDR3 coding sequence is TGTGCCAGCGGCCGAGGATTCTCCTACGAGCAGTACTTC. As protein: CASGRGFSYEQYF.

The gene calls are TRBV6-1 and TRBJ1-1; D might be TRBD1 (6 bases). Germline V gene lookup returns CDR1 MNHNS and CDR2 SASEGT. CDR3 size: 15 residues. V was pared by 2 bases and J by 5 bases, with 15 bases between. Written as DNA, the CDR3 is TGTGCCAGCAGTGAACTAAGGGGGTTGGAAACTGAAGCTTTCTTT. As protein: CASSELRGLETEAFF.